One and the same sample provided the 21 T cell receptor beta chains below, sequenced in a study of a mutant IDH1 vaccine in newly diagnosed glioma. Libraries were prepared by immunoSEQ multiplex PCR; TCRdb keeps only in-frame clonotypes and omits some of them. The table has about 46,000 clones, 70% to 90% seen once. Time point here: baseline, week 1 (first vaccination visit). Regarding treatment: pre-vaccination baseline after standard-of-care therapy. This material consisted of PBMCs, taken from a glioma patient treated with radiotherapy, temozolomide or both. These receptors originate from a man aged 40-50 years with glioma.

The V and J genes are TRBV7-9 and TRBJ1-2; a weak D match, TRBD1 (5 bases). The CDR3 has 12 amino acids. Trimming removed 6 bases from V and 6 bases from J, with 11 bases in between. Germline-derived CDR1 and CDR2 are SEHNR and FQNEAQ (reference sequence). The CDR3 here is CASSWGGDGYTF. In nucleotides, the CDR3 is TGTGCCAGCAGTTGGGGAGGGGATGGCTACACCTTC. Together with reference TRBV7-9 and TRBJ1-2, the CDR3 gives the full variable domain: DTGVSQNPRHKITKRGQNVTFRCDPISEHNRLYWYRQTLGQGPEFLTYFQNEAQLEKSRLLSDRFSAERPKGSFSTLEIQRTEQGDSAMYLCASSWGGDGYTFGSGTRLTVV.

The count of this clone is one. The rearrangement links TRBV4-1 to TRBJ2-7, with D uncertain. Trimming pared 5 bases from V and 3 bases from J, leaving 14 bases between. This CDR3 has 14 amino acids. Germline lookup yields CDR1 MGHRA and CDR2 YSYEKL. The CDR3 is CASSFGPVGYEQYF. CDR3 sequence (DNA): TGCGCCAGCAGCTTCGGGCCCGTGGGCTACGAGCAGTACTTC.

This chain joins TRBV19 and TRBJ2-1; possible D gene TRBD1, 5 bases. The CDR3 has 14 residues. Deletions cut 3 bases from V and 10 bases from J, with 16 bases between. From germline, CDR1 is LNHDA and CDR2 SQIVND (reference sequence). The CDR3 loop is CASSIVPRAGEQFF. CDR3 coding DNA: TGTGCCAGTAGTATTGTGCCCAGGGCCGGGGAGCAGTTCTTC.

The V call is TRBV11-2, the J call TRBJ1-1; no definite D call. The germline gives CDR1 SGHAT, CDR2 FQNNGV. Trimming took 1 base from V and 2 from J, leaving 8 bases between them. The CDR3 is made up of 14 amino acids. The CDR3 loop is CASSLVRGNTEAFF. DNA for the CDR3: TGTGCCAGCAGCTTAGTGCGGGGAAACACTGAAGCTTTCTTT. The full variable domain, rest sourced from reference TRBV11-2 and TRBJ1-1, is EAGVAQSPRYKIIEKRQSVAFWCNPISGHATLYWYQQILGQGPKLLIQFQNNGVVDDSQLPKDRFSAERLKGVDSTLKIQPAKLEDSAVYLCASSLVRGNTEAFFGQGTRLTVV.

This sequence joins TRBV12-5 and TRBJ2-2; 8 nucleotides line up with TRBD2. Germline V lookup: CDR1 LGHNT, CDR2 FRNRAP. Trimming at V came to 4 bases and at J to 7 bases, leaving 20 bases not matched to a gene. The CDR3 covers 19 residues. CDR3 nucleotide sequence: TGTGCTAGTGGTTGGATCGGAGAAGCAGCGGGAGAATGGCACGGGGAGCTGTTTTTT. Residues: CASGWIGEAAGEWHGELFF.

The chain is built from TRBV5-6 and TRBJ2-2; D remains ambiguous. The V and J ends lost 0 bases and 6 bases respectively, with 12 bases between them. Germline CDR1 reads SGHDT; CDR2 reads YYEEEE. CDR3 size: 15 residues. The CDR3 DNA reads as TGTGCCAGCAGCTTGGGTAGTTCGGTTGCCGGGGAGCTGTTTTTT. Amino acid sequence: CASSLGSSVAGELFF.

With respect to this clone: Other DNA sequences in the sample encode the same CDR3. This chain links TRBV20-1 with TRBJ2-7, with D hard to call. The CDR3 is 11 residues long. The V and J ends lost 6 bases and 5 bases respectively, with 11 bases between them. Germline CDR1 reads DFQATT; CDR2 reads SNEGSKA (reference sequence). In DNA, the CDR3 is TGCAGTGCCCTTCAAGGGAACGAGCAGTACTTC. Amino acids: CSALQGNEQYF.

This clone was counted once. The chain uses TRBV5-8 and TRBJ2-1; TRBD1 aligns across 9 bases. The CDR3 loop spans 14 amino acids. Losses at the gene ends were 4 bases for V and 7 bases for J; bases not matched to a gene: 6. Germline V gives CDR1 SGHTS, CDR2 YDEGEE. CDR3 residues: CASSGRGQGNEQFF. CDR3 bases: TGTGCCAGCAGCGGACGGGGACAGGGTAATGAGCAGTTCTTC.

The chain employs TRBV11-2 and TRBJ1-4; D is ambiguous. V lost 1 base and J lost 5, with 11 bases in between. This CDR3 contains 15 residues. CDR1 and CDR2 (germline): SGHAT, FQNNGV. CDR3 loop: CASSLGRLGNEKLFF. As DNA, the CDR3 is TGTGCCAGCAGCTTAGGACGGTTGGGCAATGAAAAACTGTTTTTT.

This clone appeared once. The CDR3 loop reads CASSSREGFEAFF. CDR3 nucleotide sequence: TGTGCCAGCAGCTCCAGGGAGGGTTTTGAAGCTTTCTTT. The J gene is TRBJ1-1, the V gene TRBV7-2; D is perhaps TRBD1 (5 bases). V was shortened by 4 bases and J by 7 bases, with 13 bases between the two germline ends. CDR1 and CDR2 from the germline V gene are SGHTA and FQGNSA. The CDR3 is made up of 13 amino acids.

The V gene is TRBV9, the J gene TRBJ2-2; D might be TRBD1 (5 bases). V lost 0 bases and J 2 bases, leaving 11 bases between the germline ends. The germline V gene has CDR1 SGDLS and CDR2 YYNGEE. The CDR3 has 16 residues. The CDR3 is CASSVVGELNTGELFF. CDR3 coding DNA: TGTGCCAGCAGCGTAGTAGGGGAACTAAACACCGGGGAGCTGTTTTTT.

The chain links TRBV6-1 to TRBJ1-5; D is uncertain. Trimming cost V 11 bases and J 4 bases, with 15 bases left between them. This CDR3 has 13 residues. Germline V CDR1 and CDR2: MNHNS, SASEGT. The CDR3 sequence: CASLGSGNQPQHF. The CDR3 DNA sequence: TGTGCCTCACTTGGTAGTGGGAATCAGCCCCAGCATTTT.

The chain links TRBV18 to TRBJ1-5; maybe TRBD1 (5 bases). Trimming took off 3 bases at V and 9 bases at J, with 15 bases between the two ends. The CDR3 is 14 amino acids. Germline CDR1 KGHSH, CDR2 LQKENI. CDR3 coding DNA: TGTGCCAGCTCACCCCGGGGTGATGGGGGGCCCCAGCATTTT. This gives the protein CASSPRGDGGPQHF.

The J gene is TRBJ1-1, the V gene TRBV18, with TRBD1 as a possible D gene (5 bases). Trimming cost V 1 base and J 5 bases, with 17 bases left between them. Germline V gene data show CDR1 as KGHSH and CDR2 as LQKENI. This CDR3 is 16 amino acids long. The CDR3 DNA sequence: TGTGCCAGCTCACCACAGGAGGGGATCGCTTTAACTGAAGCTTTCTTT. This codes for CASSPQEGIALTEAFF. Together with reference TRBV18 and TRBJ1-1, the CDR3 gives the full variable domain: NAGVMQNPRHLVRRRGQEARLRCSPMKGHSHVYWYRQLPEEGLKFMVYLQKENIIDESGMPKERFSAEFPKEGPSILRIQQVVRGDSAAYFCASSPQEGIALTEAFFGQGTRLTVV.

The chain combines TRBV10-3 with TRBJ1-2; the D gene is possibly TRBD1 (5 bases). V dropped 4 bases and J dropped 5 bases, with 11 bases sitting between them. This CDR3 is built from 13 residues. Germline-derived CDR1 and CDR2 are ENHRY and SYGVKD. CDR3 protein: CAISATERYGYTF. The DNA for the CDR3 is TGTGCCATCAGTGCGACAGAACGTTATGGCTACACCTTC.

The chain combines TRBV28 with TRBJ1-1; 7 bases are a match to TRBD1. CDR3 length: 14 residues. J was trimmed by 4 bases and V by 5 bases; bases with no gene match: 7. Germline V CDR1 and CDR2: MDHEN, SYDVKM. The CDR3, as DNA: TGTGCCAGCAGTAAGAGACAGGGAGGCACTGAAGCTTTCTTT. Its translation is CASSKRQGGTEAFF.

The CDR3 bases are TGTGCCAGCAGTAATAGCGGGGGCTCCTACAATGAGCAGTTCTTC. Its protein is CASSNSGGSYNEQFF. The rearrangement links TRBV25-1 to TRBJ2-1; 9 nucleotides align to TRBD2. CDR3 length: 15 amino acids. J lost 0 bases, V lost 5 bases, and 2 bases had no gene match. CDR1 MGHDK and CDR2 SYGVNS come from the germline V gene.

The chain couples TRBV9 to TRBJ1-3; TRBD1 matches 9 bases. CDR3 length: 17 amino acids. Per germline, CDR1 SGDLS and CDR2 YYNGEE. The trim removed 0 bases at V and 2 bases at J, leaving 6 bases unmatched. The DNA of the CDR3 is TGTGCCAGCAGCGTAGGGGACAGGGCCACGACTGGAAACACCATATATTTT. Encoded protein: CASSVGDRATTGNTIYF. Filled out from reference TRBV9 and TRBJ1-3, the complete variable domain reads DSGVTQTPKHLITATGQRVTLRCSPRSGDLSVYWYQQSLDQGLQFLIQYYNGEERAKGNILERFSAQQFPDLHSELNLSSLELGDSALYFCASSVGDRATTGNTIYFGEGSWLTVV.

CDR3 in DNA: TGTGCCAGCAGCGCGAGACAGGGAAACGAGCAGTACTTC. It yields the protein CASSARQGNEQYF. V usage is TRBV7-2 and J usage is TRBJ2-7, with TRBD1 matching 7 bases. Germline V CDR1 and CDR2: SGHTA, FQGNSA. V lost 5 bases, J lost 5 bases, and 6 bases stayed unmatched. The CDR3 sequence is 13 residues long.

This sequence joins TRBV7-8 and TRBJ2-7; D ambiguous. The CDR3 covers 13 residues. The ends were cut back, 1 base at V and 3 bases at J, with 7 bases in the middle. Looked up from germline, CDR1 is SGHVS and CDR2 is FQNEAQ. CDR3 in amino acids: CASSLERLYEQYF. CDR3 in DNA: TGTGCCAGCAGCTTAGAAAGACTCTACGAGCAGTACTTC.

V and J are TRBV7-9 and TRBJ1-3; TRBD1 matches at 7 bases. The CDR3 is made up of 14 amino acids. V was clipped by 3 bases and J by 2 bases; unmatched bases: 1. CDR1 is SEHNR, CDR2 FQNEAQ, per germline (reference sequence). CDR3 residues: CASSLTGPGNTIYF. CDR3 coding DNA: TGTGCCAGCAGCTTGACAGGGCCTGGAAACACCATATATTTT.